The 25 T cell receptor beta chains listed next were all sequenced from one sample in a study of spatial heterogeneity in lung cancer. Time point: sample taken at primary tumor resection. The study sequenced unsorted whole RNA from tumor, nontumor lung or frozen PBMC. In TCRdb, the 5' RACE reads were re-called with MiXCR into one record per CDR3 protein. This sample has thousands of distinct CDR3 sequences, with approximately 32% found just once. Sequenced material: PBMCs, taken at surgery. Receptor source: a female donor with early-stage non-small cell lung cancer.

As regards this clonotype: Being off target in a library aimed at alpha chains, this beta chain has a size of little meaning. V gene TRBV29-1 combines with J gene TRBJ2-1, with D tentatively TRBD1 or TRBD2 (5 bases each). The CDR3 totals 11 residues. CDR1 is SQVTM and CDR2 is ANQGSEA in the germline V gene. Trimming pared 7 bases from V and 4 bases from J, leaving 8 bases between. DNA of the CDR3: TGCAGCGGGGGGACGTACAATGAGCAGTTCTTC. This sequence encodes CSGGTYNEQFF.

Worth noting for this clonotype: Within a library made for alpha chains, this beta chain is off target, and its count is uninformative. CDR3 sequence: CASSKSSGANVLTF. The CDR3, as DNA: TGTGCCAGCAGTAAAAGCTCTGGGGCCAACGTCCTGACTTTC. The rearrangement links TRBV28 to TRBJ2-6; D uncertain. In germline, CDR1 is MDHEN, CDR2 SYDVKM. The CDR3 sequence is 14 residues long. Between the trimmed V and J ends, which lost 5 bases and 0 bases, there was a span of 5 bases. The whole variable domain, remainder taken from reference TRBV28 and TRBJ2-6, is DVKVTQSSRYLVKRTGEKVFLECVQDMDHENMFWYRQDPGLGLRLIYFSYDVKMKEKGDIPEGYSVSREKKERFSLILESASTNQTSMYLCASSKSSGANVLTFGAGSRLTVL.

With respect to this clonotype: This beta chain is an off-target read within a library intended for alpha chains, so its frequency means little. This chain uses TRBV7-8 with TRBJ2-1, with TRBD2 matching 9 bases. Germline-derived CDR1 and CDR2 are SGHVS and FQNEAQ. The V and J ends lost 0 bases and 10 bases, in that order; junction bases with no gene match: 4. The CDR3 loop spans 14 amino acids. The CDR3 DNA sequence: TGTGCCAGCAGCTTAGCGCGACTAGCGGCAGAGCAGTTCTTC. Translation gives CASSLARLAAEQFF.

Concerning this clonotype: This beta chain is off target for a library built for alpha chains, so its abundance means little. V is TRBV20-1 and J is TRBJ2-1, with 7 bases fitting TRBD2. V trimming: 2 bases; J trimming: 0 bases; junction bases outside the gene matches: 7. This CDR3 spans 16 amino acids. The germline V gene encodes CDR1 DFQATT and CDR2 SNEGSKA (reference sequence). This CDR3 is CSARPSSGSSYNEQFF. CDR3 sequence (DNA): TGCAGTGCTAGACCCTCTAGCGGAAGCTCCTACAATGAGCAGTTCTTC.

Turning to this clonotype: Because this beta chain is a stray read in a library intended to capture alpha chains, its abundance should not be given much weight. The chain joins TRBV15 to TRBJ2-5; 11 bases are a match to TRBD1. This CDR3 is 15 amino acids long. V dropped 1 base and J dropped 5; count of bases not matched to a gene: 3. CDR1 LNHNV and CDR2 YYDKDF come from the germline V gene (reference sequence). The CDR3 spells CATSRGTGGAETQYF. CDR3 nucleotide sequence: TGTGCCACCAGCAGAGGGACAGGGGGCGCGGAGACCCAGTACTTC.

Concerning this clonotype itself: In a library made to pick up alpha chains, this beta chain is a stray read with a size that means little. The chain couples TRBV20-1 to TRBJ2-3; the match to TRBD2 covers 7 bases. Germline V CDR1 and CDR2: DFQATT, SNEGSKA (reference sequence). V was pared by 7 bases and J by 1 base, with 11 bases of the junction left unmatched. CDR3 length: 15 amino acids. CDR3: CSVEKSSGRTDTQYF. In nucleotides, the CDR3 is TGCAGTGTCGAGAAGAGTAGCGGGCGCACAGATACGCAGTATTTT.

With respect to this clonotype: This beta chain turned up in a library designed for alpha chains; as an off-target read, its abundance says little. The chain combines TRBV18 with TRBJ2-1, with 7 nucleotides matching TRBD2. The CDR3 has 15 amino acids. From germline, CDR1 is KGHSH and CDR2 LQKENI. J lost 6 bases, V lost 3 bases, and 8 bases had no gene match. The CDR3 DNA reads TGTGCCAGCTCACCGCAAGCGGGACCTGGCAATGAGCAGTTCTTC. Protein product: CASSPQAGPGNEQFF.

To note about this clonotype: This beta chain appears as a stray read in a library generated for alpha chains; its size is not informative. The genes are TRBV6-2 or TRBV6-3 and TRBJ2-2, with a possible D match to TRBD2 (6 bases). Germline lookup yields CDR1 MNHEY and CDR2 SVGEGT. V was trimmed by 7 bases and J by 6 bases, leaving 15 bases between them. The CDR3 spans 14 residues. The CDR3 sequence: CASNLLAYPGELFF. For the CDR3, the DNA is TGTGCCAGCAATCTTCTAGCGTATCCCGGGGAGCTGTTTTTT.

On this clonotype itself: Being off target in a library aimed at alpha chains, this beta chain has a size of little meaning. The chain recombines TRBV10-3 with TRBJ2-7; D remains unclear. V was clipped by 0 bases and J by 0 bases, with 0 bases between them. Germline-derived CDR1 and CDR2 are ENHRY and SYGVKD. The CDR3 sequence is 12 residues long. The CDR3 region has the DNA TGTGCCATCAGTGAGTCCTCCTACGAGCAGTACTTC. It specifies CAISESSYEQYF.

This clonotype was observed a handful of times. A library made for alpha chains picked up this beta chain off target, so its size means little. The chain couples TRBV27 to TRBJ2-3; TRBD2 is a possible D gene (6 bases). V was shortened by 5 bases and J by 4 bases, with 25 bases between the two germline ends. This CDR3 is 18 amino acids long. Germline CDR1 MNHEY, CDR2 SMNVEV (reference sequence). CDR3 amino acids: CASSPPSQVGEVADTQYF. The CDR3 nucleotides read TGTGCCAGCAGTCCGCCCTCTCAGGTAGGGGAGGTTGCAGATACGCAGTATTTT.

This clonotype was observed a handful of times. This beta chain represents an off-target read in a library built for alpha chains; its size is of limited meaning. The chain couples TRBV5-6 to TRBJ2-1; D gene ambiguous. CDR1 is SGHDT, CDR2 YYEEEE, per germline. The V end lost 0 bases, the J end lost 6 bases, and 10 bases lay between the germline ends. The CDR3 is made up of 14 amino acids. The CDR3 sequence is CASSLGPPGNEQFF. CDR3 nucleotide sequence: TGTGCCAGCAGCTTGGGGCCCCCGGGCAATGAGCAGTTCTTC.

This clonotype was seen a handful of times. Within a library made for alpha chains, this beta chain is off target, and its count is uninformative. The V gene is TRBV27, the J gene TRBJ2-5; D unresolved. Trimming shortened V by 6 bases and J by 4 bases, and 6 bases separated the two germline ends. The CDR3 has 11 amino acids. Germline V CDR1 and CDR2: MNHEY, SMNVEV (reference sequence). The DNA for the CDR3 is TGTGCCAGCAGACTGGGAGAGACCCAGTACTTC. Amino acid sequence: CASRLGETQYF.

Note on this clonotype: The library was prepared for alpha chains; this beta chain is a stray read, so its frequency means little. The chain is built from TRBV27 and TRBJ2-1; unclear D gene. V was cut by 5 bases and J by 10 bases, with 15 bases left in between. The CDR3 runs to 13 residues. Germline CDR1 reads MNHEY; CDR2 reads SMNVEV (reference sequence). For the CDR3, the DNA is TGTGCCAGCAGTCCGATTCAGCGAGACGAGCAGTTCTTC. Residues: CASSPIQRDEQFF.

This clonotype has a handful of counts. A library made for alpha chains picked up this beta chain off target, so its size means little. CDR3 DNA: TGCAGCGTATCAGGGGCCAACGTCCTGACTTTC. Its protein is CSVSGANVLTF. V usage is TRBV29-1 and J usage is TRBJ2-6; no clear D. Germline CDR1 and CDR2: SQVTM and ANQGSEA. The CDR3 is 11 residues long. The V gene lost 6 bases and the J gene lost 4 bases, with 4 bases spanning the gap. The variable domain in full, completed from reference TRBV29-1 and TRBJ2-6, reads SAVISQKPSRDICQRGTSLTIQCQVDSQVTMMFWYRQQPGQSLTLIATANQGSEATYESGFVIDKFPISRPNLTFSTLTVSNMSPEDSSIYLCSVSGANVLTFGAGSRLTVL.

Of note for this clonotype: The germline gene is not matched at one end of the junction; a read error may be the cause. This beta chain is a stray sequence in a library constructed for alpha chains; its clone size is not meaningful. The V gene is TRBV28, the J gene TRBJ2-3; the D is unclear. The CDR3 loop spans 16 amino acids. Germline lookup yields CDR1 MDHEN and CDR2 SYDVKM. CDR3 sequence (DNA): TGTGCCAGCAGTTTCGGTCGGCTGAGACTCGGAGATACGCAGTGTTTT. It codes for CASSFGRLRLGDTQCF.

This clonotype occurred a few times. The library was prepared for alpha chains; this beta chain is a stray read, so its frequency means little. V and J are TRBV10-3 and TRBJ2-3; D not resolved. The CDR3 has 13 amino acids. Germline CDR1 reads ENHRY; CDR2 reads SYGVKD. V dropped 7 bases and J dropped 6 bases, with 14 bases sitting between them. CDR3 loop: CAIKMGMLDTQYF. The CDR3 DNA is TGTGCCATCAAAATGGGAATGTTGGATACGCAGTATTTT.

On this clonotype itself: The library was built for alpha chains, so this beta chain is an off-target read and its size means little. This chain connects TRBV2 to TRBJ2-1; 9 positions match TRBD1. The CDR3 totals 20 residues. The V gene's germline CDR1 is SNHLY and CDR2 FYNNEI. With 6 bases clipped from V and 7 bases from J, the junction kept 25 bases outside the gene matches. The CDR3 region has the DNA TGTGCCAGCAGCTACCTCCCCCTCTCTTTCCCCTACAGGGGGCATAATGAGCAGTTCTTC. This codes for CASSYLPLSFPYRGHNEQFF.

A note on this clonotype: Little can be read into the size of this beta chain, an off-target read in a library designed for alpha chains. The chain joins TRBV29-1 to TRBJ1-4, with a tentative D call TRBD1 (5 bases). V was clipped by 6 bases and J by 4 bases, with 12 bases between them. This CDR3 contains 13 residues. CDR1 and CDR2 (germline): SQVTM, ANQGSEA. The CDR3: CSVAGSYNEKLFF. CDR3 nucleotides: TGCAGCGTAGCAGGGAGCTATAATGAAAAACTGTTTTTT. Drawing the rest from reference TRBV29-1 and TRBJ1-4, the complete variable domain is SAVISQKPSRDICQRGTSLTIQCQVDSQVTMMFWYRQQPGQSLTLIATANQGSEATYESGFVIDKFPISRPNLTFSTLTVSNMSPEDSSIYLCSVAGSYNEKLFFGSGTQLSVL.

The table lists this clonotype with a few counts. This beta chain appears as a stray read in a library generated for alpha chains; its size is not informative. The V gene is TRBV19, the J gene TRBJ2-1; D unresolved. Trimming took 6 bases from V and 0 from J, leaving 12 bases between them. The CDR3 sequence is 15 residues long. The germline gives CDR1 LNHDA, CDR2 SQIVND (reference sequence). CDR3 in amino acids: CASREWKSSYNEQFF. The CDR3 nucleotides read TGTGCCAGTAGGGAGTGGAAGAGCTCCTACAATGAGCAGTTCTTC.

Concerning this clonotype: This beta chain represents an off-target read in a library built for alpha chains; its size is of limited meaning. The chain joins TRBV7-9 to TRBJ2-2, with 14 bases fitting TRBD2. J was trimmed by 9 bases and V by 5 bases; bases with no gene match: 11. The CDR3 is made up of 17 amino acids. The germline CDR1 and CDR2 sequences are SEHNR and FQNEAQ (reference sequence). The CDR3 nucleotides read TGTGCCAGCAGCCCATCCGGACTAGCGGGAGGAGAGCGGGAGCTGTTTTTT. Translating it yields CASSPSGLAGGERELFF.

About this clonotype itself: Since it is a stray read in a library aimed at alpha chains, this beta chain has a size that is not meaningful. This rearrangement joins TRBV7-8 to TRBJ2-5, with a weak D call TRBD2 (7 bases). The V gene's germline CDR1 is SGHVS and CDR2 FQNEAQ. The V end lost 7 bases, the J end lost 3 bases, and 15 bases lay between the germline ends. This CDR3 has 14 residues. CDR3: CASTQGTTKETQYF. The CDR3 coding sequence is TGTGCCAGCACCCAGGGGACTACCAAAGAGACCCAGTACTTC.

Comments on this clonotype: With the library built for alpha chains, this beta chain is off target and its frequency is not meaningful. The chain carries TRBV12-3 or TRBV12-4 and TRBJ2-7, with a possible D match to TRBD2 (6 bases). V gave up 4 bases and J gave up 6 bases, with 10 bases separating them. The CDR3 has 12 residues. CDR3 sequence (DNA): TGTGCCAGCAGTTATCTGCGGGGCGAGCAGTACTTC. Translating gives CASSYLRGEQYF.

This clonotype came up a few times. Since it is a stray read in a library aimed at alpha chains, this beta chain has a size that is not meaningful. The chain joins TRBV7-2 to TRBJ2-1, with a weak D call TRBD1 (5 bases). The CDR3 is 15 amino acids. In germline, CDR1 is SGHTA, CDR2 FQGNSA. V lost 1 base and J lost 14, with 21 bases in between. In DNA, the CDR3 is TGTGCCAGCAGCTTAGGCTTAACCTCCCCTAGGGGAAAGTTCTTC. This codes for CASSLGLTSPRGKFF. Complete variable domain (other parts from reference TRBV7-2 and TRBJ2-1): GAGVSQSPSNKVTEKGKDVELRCDPISGHTALYWYRQSLGQGLEFLIYFQGNSAPDKSGLPSDRFSAERTGGSVSTLTIQRTQQEDSAVYLCASSLGLTSPRGKFFGPGTRLTVL.

This clonotype appeared a few times. Since it is a stray read in a library aimed at alpha chains, this beta chain has a size that is not meaningful. J is TRBJ2-5 and V is TRBV29-1; 7 bases line up with TRBD2. The V gene end was trimmed by 8 bases and the J gene end by 5 bases; junction bases not matched to a gene: 8. The CDR3 runs to 12 residues. The germline V gene encodes CDR1 SQVTM and CDR2 ANQGSEA. The DNA of the CDR3 is TGCAGCACGTCGGGGGGAATGGAGACCCAGTACTTC. This sequence encodes CSTSGGMETQYF. The full variable domain, in which reference TRBV29-1 and TRBJ2-5 provide the parts outside the CDR3, is SAVISQKPSRDICQRGTSLTIQCQVDSQVTMMFWYRQQPGQSLTLIATANQGSEATYESGFVIDKFPISRPNLTFSTLTVSNMSPEDSSIYLCSTSGGMETQYFGPGTRLLVL.

Concerning this clonotype itself: This beta chain is an unintended read in a library built for alpha chains; its size means little. The rearrangement joins TRBV9 to TRBJ2-7, with 13 bases matching TRBD2. Germline V gene data show CDR1 as SGDLS and CDR2 as YYNGEE. Germline trimming cut 4 bases from V and 1 base from J; bases unmatched to any gene: 17. The CDR3 has 20 residues. CDR3 in DNA: TGTGCCAGCAGCCCGAGTAGCGCCAGGACTAGCGGGAGAAAGTCCTACGAGCAGTACGTC. Translation: CASSPSSARTSGRKSYEQYV.